These 21 T cell receptor beta chains came from one sample sequenced in a study of blood T cell repertoires in COVID-19. TCRdb's table, derived via immunoSEQ multiplex PCR, lists solely in-frame clones and lacks some. The profile shows 100,000 or so clones, roughly 76% of them singletons. Sequencing was performed on peripheral blood. Receptors were obtained from a human donor in a cohort sampled during active COVID-19.

The chain combines TRBV6-2 or TRBV6-3 with TRBJ2-1, with D possibly TRBD2 on 5 matching bases. CDR3 length: 14 residues. Trimming removed 4 bases at V and 2 bases at J, with 9 bases between. Germline values: CDR1 MNHEY, CDR2 SVGEGT. The CDR3 DNA reads as TGTGCCAGCAGTTCGGGGATAGCCTACAATGAGCAGTTCTTC. As protein: CASSSGIAYNEQFF.

The rearrangement uses TRBV23-1 and TRBJ2-1, with a weak D call TRBD2 (5 bases). TRBV23-1 qualifies as an ORF whose function is uncertain. CDR3 size: 16 residues. V was pared by 0 bases and J by 7 bases, with 16 bases between. As DNA, the CDR3 is TGCGCCAGCAGTCAATCGGACTCTGTGGGTTGGAATGAGCAGTTCTTC. It translates to CASSQSDSVGWNEQFF.

The chain carries TRBV19 and TRBJ2-5, with 9 bases aligning to TRBD2. Trimming took 6 bases from V and 3 from J; bases not matched to a gene: 5. Germline assignment: CDR1 LNHDA and CDR2 SQIVND (reference sequence). The CDR3 is made up of 14 amino acids. Here the CDR3 reads CASSRSSGKETQYF. The CDR3 bases are TGTGCCAGTAGCCGCTCTAGCGGGAAAGAGACCCAGTACTTC.

This clone was observed a few times. The chain is built from TRBV7-6 and TRBJ2-2; 9 nucleotides line up with TRBD1. V lost 5 bases and J lost 7; bases outside the gene matches: 8. Germline CDR1 is SGHVS and CDR2 is FNYEAQ. CDR3 length: 15 residues. CDR3 nucleotides: TGTGCCAGCAGCGCCGCGGGACAGGGTATCGGGGAGCTGTTTTTT. It encodes CASSAAGQGIGELFF.

The V and J genes are TRBV10-3 and TRBJ2-7, with D possibly being TRBD2 (5 bases). The V gene lost 8 bases and the J gene lost 2 bases, with 10 bases spanning the gap. This CDR3 comprises 12 residues. Germline CDR1 ENHRY, CDR2 SYGVKD. Here the CDR3 reads CAIGLAPYEQYF. In nucleotides, the CDR3 is TGTGCCATCGGGCTAGCACCCTACGAGCAGTACTTC.

The rearrangement links TRBV6-6 to TRBJ1-1, with TRBD1 matching over 7 bases. CDR1 is MNHNY, CDR2 SVGAGI, per germline (reference sequence). With 6 bases clipped from V and 0 bases from J, the junction kept 7 bases outside the gene matches. The CDR3 sequence is 15 residues long. This CDR3 is CASSPLDRVNTEAFF. The CDR3 DNA reads TGTGCCAGCAGCCCTCTCGACAGGGTGAACACTGAAGCTTTCTTT.

In this sample, this clone turned up once. The chain employs TRBV11-3 and TRBJ2-7, with TRBD1 identical over 7 bases. The junction had 5 bases not matched to a gene; V was cut back by 4 bases and J by 2 bases. Germline assignment: CDR1 SGHNT and CDR2 YENEEA. This CDR3 spans 14 amino acids. This chain's CDR3 is CASSSLTGTYEQYF. The CDR3 coding sequence is TGTGCCAGCAGCTCCCTGACAGGGACCTACGAGCAGTACTTC. Together with reference TRBV11-3 and TRBJ2-7, the CDR3 gives the full variable domain: EAGVVQSPRYKIIEKKQPVAFWCNPISGHNTLYWYLQNLGQGPELLIRYENEEAVDDSQLPKDRFSAERLKGVDSTLKIQPAELGDSAVYLCASSSLTGTYEQYFGPGTRLTVT.

This clone was counted a few times. This chain links TRBV6-2 or TRBV6-3 with TRBJ1-1; D gene uncertain. CDR1 MNHEY and CDR2 SVGEGT come from the germline V gene. Trimming removed 2 bases at V and 6 bases at J, with 10 bases between. The CDR3 has 13 amino acids. CDR3 region: CASSYPIGAEAFF. The CDR3 DNA sequence: TGTGCCAGCAGTTACCCCATTGGAGCTGAAGCTTTCTTT.

The chain uses TRBV20-1 and TRBJ1-5; the match to TRBD1 covers 9 bases. The germline gives CDR1 DFQATT, CDR2 SNEGSKA (reference sequence). The ends lost 3 bases at V and 7 bases at J; junction bases unmatched: 4. The CDR3 runs 13 residues. The CDR3 sequence: CSASGTGQQPQHF. CDR3 in DNA: TGCAGTGCTAGTGGGACAGGGCAACAGCCCCAGCATTTT.

The rearrangement joins TRBV4-2 to TRBJ1-1, with 8 positions matching TRBD1. The germline CDR1 and CDR2 sequences are LGHNA and YNFKEQ. V was clipped by 2 bases and J by 4 bases; unmatched bases: 3. The CDR3 is made up of 14 amino acids. Written as DNA, the CDR3 is TGTGCCAGCAGCCAACGGACAGGGAGCACTGAAGCTTTCTTT. Translation: CASSQRTGSTEAFF.

The chain couples TRBV6-2 or TRBV6-3 to TRBJ2-7, with TRBD1 matching over 9 bases. Per germline, CDR1 MNHEY and CDR2 SVGEGT. Trimming removed 0 bases from V and 1 base from J; junction bases left unmatched: 7. CDR3 length: 17 amino acids. The chain's CDR3 is CASSYSTGGAISYEQYF. The DNA for the CDR3 is TGTGCCAGCAGTTACTCGACAGGGGGGGCGATTTCCTACGAGCAGTACTTC.

The rearrangement uses TRBV4-1 and TRBJ1-5; 7 nucleotides line up with TRBD1. CDR1 is MGHRA and CDR2 is YSYEKL in the germline V gene. The V gene end was trimmed by 4 bases and the J gene end by 5 bases; junction bases not matched to a gene: 2. The CDR3 is made up of 13 amino acids. This CDR3 is CASSRGQDQPQHF. The CDR3 nucleotides are TGCGCCAGCAGCCGTGGACAGGATCAGCCCCAGCATTTT.

The rearrangement joins TRBV7-9 to TRBJ1-1; D is possibly TRBD1 (5 bases). CDR1 and CDR2 from the germline V gene are SEHNR and FQNEAQ (reference sequence). Trimming took off 5 bases at V and 0 bases at J, with 10 bases between the two ends. The CDR3 is 14 amino acids. The CDR3 loop reads CASSERQMNTEAFF. In DNA, the CDR3 is TGTGCCAGCAGCGAACGACAGATGAACACTGAAGCTTTCTTT.

The rearrangement joins TRBV25-1 to TRBJ2-7, with D possibly matching TRBD1 (5 bases). The CDR3 extends over 13 amino acids. Germline values: CDR1 MGHDK, CDR2 SYGVNS. Trimming stripped 0 bases from V and 9 bases from J, with 12 bases between. CDR3 nucleotides: TGTGCCAGCAGTGAATATGGGGCAGTGGGGCAGTACTTC. This gives the protein CASSEYGAVGQYF.

This rearrangement joins TRBV11-2 to TRBJ1-1; 10 nucleotides agree with TRBD1. Germline CDR1 reads SGHAT; CDR2 reads FQNNGV. Trimming took 6 bases from V and 3 from J; bases not matched to a gene: 10. The CDR3 extends over 16 amino acids. In DNA, the CDR3 is TGTGCCAGCAGAGGATCCGTAGGGACAGGGGACACTGAAGCTTTCTTT. It is translated as CASRGSVGTGDTEAFF.

The J gene is TRBJ1-2, the V gene TRBV28; 8 nucleotides match TRBD1. The CDR3 spans 17 residues. V shed 4 bases and J 1 base; nucleotides not matched to a gene: 11. The germline CDR1 and CDR2 sequences are MDHEN and SYDVKM. The CDR3 loop is CASSSLGRDRGNYGYTF. DNA of the CDR3: TGTGCCAGCAGTTCCCTAGGCCGAGACAGGGGTAACTATGGCTACACCTTC.

As to this clone: The sample carries other DNA sequences with the same CDR3. The chain links TRBV14 to TRBJ2-3, with D perhaps TRBD2 (6 bases). Trimming took 0 bases from V and 3 from J, leaving 13 bases between them. Germline V gene sequence: CDR1 SGHDN, CDR2 FVKESK. CDR3 length equals 16 residues. This CDR3 reads CASSQDAGLRTDTQYF. DNA for the CDR3: TGTGCCAGCAGCCAAGATGCGGGATTAAGGACAGATACGCAGTATTTT.

This sequence joins TRBV28 and TRBJ2-2; the match to TRBD2 covers 10 bases. Germline lookup yields CDR1 MDHEN and CDR2 SYDVKM. V lost 3 bases and J lost 0; bases outside the gene matches: 4. This CDR3 spans 17 amino acids. CDR3 sequence reads: CASSFHGLAANTGELFF. CDR3 in DNA: TGTGCCAGCAGTTTCCATGGACTAGCGGCGAACACCGGGGAGCTGTTTTTT.

This clone turned up a few times. The chain employs TRBV7-2 and TRBJ2-7, with TRBD2 matching over 8 bases. The CDR3 is 16 amino acids. Germline V gene sequence: CDR1 SGHTA, CDR2 FQGNSA. V lost 1 base and J lost 0; bases outside the gene matches: 5. The CDR3 here is CASSLGVSGASYEQYF. In nucleotides, the CDR3 is TGTGCCAGCAGCTTAGGGGTTAGCGGGGCCTCCTACGAGCAGTACTTC. Together with reference TRBV7-2 and TRBJ2-7, the CDR3 gives the full variable domain: GAGVSQSPSNKVTEKGKDVELRCDPISGHTALYWYRQSLGQGLEFLIYFQGNSAPDKSGLPSDRFSAERTGGSVSTLTIQRTQQEDSAVYLCASSLGVSGASYEQYFGPGTRLTVT.

CDR3 loop: CASADRGNEKLFF. The CDR3 DNA reads TGTGCCAGCGCGGACAGAGGGAACGAAAAACTGTTTTTT. V is TRBV19 and J is TRBJ1-4; weak D call: TRBD1 (6 bases). The ends were cut back, 9 bases at V and 8 bases at J, with 16 bases in the middle. Germline V CDR1 and CDR2: LNHDA, SQIVND (reference sequence). The CDR3 is 13 residues long.

This clone was counted a single time. The V call is TRBV14, the J call TRBJ1-2; maybe TRBD1 (6 bases). The CDR3 is 15 residues long. Germline CDR1 is SGHDN and CDR2 is FVKESK. V gave up 2 bases and J gave up 4 bases, with 14 bases separating them. This CDR3 is CASSQQTGRVYGYTF. The DNA of the CDR3 is TGTGCCAGCAGCCAACAGACAGGACGAGTCTATGGCTACACCTTC.